What follows are 3 T cell receptor beta chains derived from one specimen sequenced in a study of cytomegalovirus exposure and HLA in healthy donors. A multiplex PCR was run with 60 Vbeta primers and 13 Jbeta primers. Libraries were prepared by immunoSEQ multiplex PCR; TCRdb keeps only in-frame clonotypes and omits some of them. The sample contains about 200,000 clones, around 76% of which appear only once. Material: PBMCs. Receptors were obtained from a man aged 18 to 35 in good health and CMV-seronegative.

With regard to this clone: The identical CDR3 is also encoded by other nucleotide sequences in the sample. The chain recombines TRBV6-5 with TRBJ1-2; D remains unclear. Germline V gene data show CDR1 as MNHEY and CDR2 as SVGAGI. Trimming took 0 bases from V and 0 from J, leaving 5 bases between them. The CDR3 is made up of 14 amino acids. The CDR3 DNA sequence: TGTGCCAGCAGTTACTCCCCCGCTAACTATGGCTACACCTTC. The encoded protein is CASSYSPANYGYTF.

The chain links TRBV5-5 to TRBJ1-1, with unresolved D. The V end was cut by 2 bases, the J end by 5 bases, with 16 bases between. CDR1 is SGHKS and CDR2 is YYEKEE in the germline V gene (reference sequence). The CDR3 contains 15 residues. The CDR3 DNA reads as TGTGCCAGCAGCTTCGGAGAGCTCCTAGGAACTGAAGCTTTCTTT. Translation: CASSFGELLGTEAFF.

The rearrangement uses TRBV7-9 and TRBJ2-5; the D is unclear. The CDR3 totals 14 residues. The V end was cut by 5 bases, the J end by 4 bases, with 14 bases between. In germline, CDR1 is SEHNR, CDR2 FQNEAQ (reference sequence). The DNA for the CDR3 is TGTGCCAGCAGCCCGGCTCAGAGAGGAGAGACCCAGTACTTC. Its protein is CASSPAQRGETQYF.